This TCR beta chain is drawn from a study of beta chain features in type 1 diabetes. This clone was observed a handful of times. Its matching antigen is unknown. The V end was cut by 0 bases, the J end by 4 bases, with 12 bases between. CDR1 and CDR2 (germline): SGDLS, YYNGEE. The CDR3 is 15 residues long. The study's findings and limits: The naive, central memory and Treg TCRB repertoires showed an apparent similarity that was greater among patients than among healthy donors. A moderate, significant TCRB CDR3 shortening appeared in type 1 diabetes across four CD4+ subsets. The question left open here concerned HLA type influencing TCRB rearrangement. Type 1 diabetes patients showed fewer insertions and more deletions at VDJ junctions.

TCRB transcripts that were expressed got sequenced, as all of the isolated RNA had been reverse transcribed. The table came from immunoSEQ multiplex PCR; TCRdb's copy has only in-frame clones and leaves some out. The sample includes 600,000 to 700,000 clones, about an eighth of them seen just once. Sequencing input: naive CD4+ T cells from blood. The J gene is TRBJ2-3, the V gene TRBV9; D remains unclear. This clonotype was sampled from a man aged 30-40 years with type 1 diabetes. This CDR3 is CASSVGESTPDTQYF. In nucleotides, the CDR3 is TGTGCCAGCAGCGTAGGAGAGTCAACCCCAGATACGCAGTATTTT.